The 32 T cell receptor beta chains presented below share a single source sample, sequenced in a study of blood T cell repertoires in COVID-19. Produced via immunoSEQ multiplex PCR; TCRdb's table is partial and in-frame only. The sample has roughly 200,000 clones, around 81% seen once; the top ten hold around 5.1%. Sample: peripheral blood. Receptors were obtained from a woman in her 70s with acute or convalescent COVID-19.

The V gene is TRBV4-1, the J gene TRBJ2-1; 14 bases agree with TRBD2. The germline CDR1 and CDR2 sequences are MGHRA and YSYEKL. The CDR3 is 19 amino acids. V lost 5 bases, J lost 0 bases, and 9 bases stayed unmatched. The CDR3 region is CASSLRTSGRMGSYNEQFF. DNA for the CDR3: TGCGCCAGCAGCTTGAGGACTAGCGGGAGGATGGGCTCCTACAATGAGCAGTTCTTC.

This CDR3 reads CASSIAGGGNYGYTF. The CDR3 DNA sequence: TGTGCCAGTAGTATTGCAGGGGGAGGCAACTATGGCTACACCTTC. The chain uses TRBV19 and TRBJ1-2; 7 positions agree with TRBD1. Germline V gene lookup returns CDR1 LNHDA and CDR2 SQIVND (reference sequence). After removal of 3 bases from V and 2 bases from J, the junction contained 6 bases not matched to a gene. The CDR3 is 15 amino acids.

The chain recombines TRBV19 with TRBJ2-1; 9 nucleotides line up with TRBD1. The germline V gene has CDR1 LNHDA and CDR2 SQIVND (reference sequence). This CDR3 comprises 13 residues. The J segment lost 13 bases and the V segment lost 1 base, leaving 5 bases of the junction unmatched. The chain's CDR3 is CASSIGRGQGQFF. In DNA form, the CDR3 reads TGTGCCAGTAGTATAGGTAGGGGACAGGGACAGTTCTTC.

The rearrangement joins TRBV29-1 to TRBJ2-7, with 10 bases aligning to TRBD2. The trim removed 2 bases at V and 3 bases at J, leaving 7 bases unmatched. Per germline, CDR1 SQVTM and CDR2 ANQGSEA. The CDR3 contains 15 residues. The DNA of the CDR3 is TGCAGCGTTGAAAATTGGGCTAGCGGGAGCTACGAGCAGTACTTC. This sequence encodes CSVENWASGSYEQYF.

This clone was found a few times. The chain couples TRBV9 to TRBJ1-3; D gene ambiguous. The V end lost 0 bases, the J end lost 0 bases, and 7 bases lay between the germline ends. Germline CDR1 reads SGDLS; CDR2 reads YYNGEE. This CDR3 has 15 amino acids. The DNA of the CDR3 is TGTGCCAGCAGCGTAGGTAGCCTCTCTGGAAACACCATATATTTT. Translated, it gives CASSVGSLSGNTIYF.

V is TRBV5-6 and J is TRBJ1-1; the match to TRBD1 covers 7 bases. From germline, CDR1 is SGHDT and CDR2 YYEEEE. This CDR3 is built from 13 residues. Germline trimming cut 3 bases from V and 5 bases from J; bases unmatched to any gene: 4. DNA of the CDR3: TGTGCCAGCAGCTCACAGGGGTGGACTGAAGCTTTCTTT. This sequence encodes CASSSQGWTEAFF.

The chain couples TRBV27 to TRBJ1-5; 7 bases align to TRBD1. The V gene end was trimmed by 5 bases and the J gene end by 0 bases; junction bases not matched to a gene: 4. The CDR3 contains 15 residues. CDR1 MNHEY and CDR2 SMNVEV come from the germline V gene (reference sequence). CDR3 DNA: TGTGCCAGCAGTCTACAGGGGAATAGCAATCAGCCCCAGCATTTT. Amino acids: CASSLQGNSNQPQHF.

This clone was observed a few times. The V call is TRBV5-1, the J call TRBJ2-2; 13 bases map to TRBD2. Germline V gene data show CDR1 as SGHRS and CDR2 as YFSETQ. This CDR3 contains 18 residues. Trimming at V came to 4 bases and at J to 2 bases, leaving 8 bases not matched to a gene. For the CDR3, the DNA is TGCGCCAGCAGCCCCGCGGGACTAGCGGGACCCAACACCGGGGAGCTGTTTTTT. Amino acids: CASSPAGLAGPNTGELFF.

The gene calls are TRBV27 and TRBJ1-6, with 8 bases lining up with TRBD1. CDR1 MNHEY and CDR2 SMNVEV come from the germline V gene (reference sequence). CDR3 length: 14 amino acids. The ends lost 6 bases at V and 8 bases at J; junction bases unmatched: 6. The CDR3: CASSWTGWDSPLHF. The CDR3 coding sequence is TGTGCCAGCAGCTGGACAGGGTGGGATTCACCCCTCCACTTT.

J is TRBJ2-7 and V is TRBV27; TRBD1 is a possible D gene (5 bases). V lost 11 bases, J lost 7 bases, and 18 bases lay in between. Germline V CDR1 and CDR2: MNHEY, SMNVEV (reference sequence). The CDR3 is 12 residues long. The CDR3 loop reads CALPRQSREQYF. DNA of the CDR3: TGTGCCCTGCCCCGACAGTCCCGGGAGCAGTACTTC.

The V gene is TRBV21-1, the J gene TRBJ1-2; no DNA check was done on the table's D call, TRBD1. TRBV21-1 is classified as a pseudogene. The CDR3 covers 14 residues. The CDR3 region has the DNA TGTGCCAGCACCCCTGGGGGCATCGGCTATGGCTACACCTTC. Protein: CASTPGGIGYGYTF.

The V gene is TRBV28, the J gene TRBJ2-1; D uncertain. The CDR3 has 11 amino acids. CDR1 is MDHEN, CDR2 SYDVKM, per germline. Trimming pared 3 bases from V and 9 bases from J, leaving 6 bases between. Here the CDR3 DNA reads TGTGCCAGCAGTTTCTTTGTTGAGCAGTTCTTC. Translation: CASSFFVEQFF. Full variable domain (outside the CDR3, taken from reference TRBV28 and TRBJ2-1): DVKVTQSSRYLVKRTGEKVFLECVQDMDHENMFWYRQDPGLGLRLIYFSYDVKMKEKGDIPEGYSVSREKKERFSLILESASTNQTSMYLCASSFFVEQFFGPGTRLTVL.

This clone has a single count. V is TRBV25-1 and J is TRBJ1-1, with 8 positions matching TRBD1. From germline, CDR1 is MGHDK and CDR2 SYGVNS. The CDR3 covers 14 residues. With V trimmed by 1 base and J by 5 bases, 3 bases remained unmatched. CDR3 coding DNA: TGTGCCAGCAGTGAATCAGGGGGCAGGACTGAAGCTTTCTTT. Translation: CASSESGGRTEAFF.

V gene TRBV5-4 combines with J gene TRBJ2-5; 9 nucleotides line up with TRBD2. J gave up 4 bases and V 4 bases, and 5 bases lay outside the gene matches. Looked up from germline, CDR1 is SGHNT and CDR2 is YYREEE (reference sequence). This CDR3 has 14 amino acids. The CDR3 protein is CASSPAGGGETQYF. The CDR3 DNA sequence: TGTGCCAGCAGCCCAGCGGGAGGAGGAGAGACCCAGTACTTC.

The chain couples TRBV2 to TRBJ1-1; TRBD1 matches at 7 bases. Trimming took 4 bases from V and 3 from J; bases not matched to a gene: 2. This CDR3 is built from 13 residues. Germline V gene lookup returns CDR1 SNHLY and CDR2 FYNNEI. The CDR3 here is CASSAGQHTEAFF. CDR3 coding DNA: TGTGCCAGCAGTGCGGGACAGCACACTGAAGCTTTCTTT.

The J gene is TRBJ2-7, the V gene TRBV6-4; 11 bases are shared with TRBD2. Germline assignment: CDR1 MRHNA and CDR2 SNTAGT. The CDR3 length is 12 residues. Trimming cost V 9 bases and J 5 bases; bases outside gene matches: 3. The CDR3 sequence: CARLAGVDEQYF. In nucleotides, the CDR3 is TGTGCCAGACTAGCGGGAGTTGACGAGCAGTACTTC.

V usage is TRBV7-2 and J usage is TRBJ2-7, with 7 bases lining up with TRBD1. This CDR3 comprises 14 residues. V trimming: 5 bases; J trimming: 0 bases; junction bases outside the gene matches: 4. Germline loops: CDR1 SGHTA, CDR2 FQGNSA. CDR3 nucleotide sequence: TGTGCCAGCAGCGAACAGGGGAGCTCCTACGAGCAGTACTTC. Protein sequence: CASSEQGSSYEQYF.

This clone was found a few times. V is TRBV29-1 and J is TRBJ1-1; D unresolved. The CDR3 has 11 amino acids. V lost 6 bases, J lost 8 bases, and 13 bases lay in between. From germline, CDR1 is SQVTM and CDR2 ANQGSEA. This CDR3 reads CSVWALQEAFF. The CDR3, as DNA: TGCAGCGTCTGGGCCCTGCAAGAAGCTTTCTTT.

The chain carries TRBV27 and TRBJ2-1; 8 bases match TRBD2. V was clipped by 2 bases and J by 4 bases; unmatched bases: 7. This CDR3 is 16 amino acids long. Germline lookup yields CDR1 MNHEY and CDR2 SMNVEV (reference sequence). CDR3 sequence reads: CASSLLSGTLYNEQFF. The DNA for the CDR3 is TGTGCCAGCAGTTTACTTAGCGGGACCCTATACAATGAGCAGTTCTTC.

The rearrangement links TRBV9 to TRBJ1-4; D is unclear. CDR3 size: 15 residues. Germline CDR1 reads SGDLS; CDR2 reads YYNGEE. V shed 3 bases and J shed 7 bases, with 16 bases lying between them. CDR3: CASSAGRSLGEKLFF. CDR3 nucleotide sequence: TGTGCCAGCAGCGCCGGCAGGTCACTGGGTGAAAAACTGTTTTTT.

The chain links TRBV28 to TRBJ2-5; 9 nucleotides match TRBD2. J gave up 2 bases and V 4 bases, and 5 bases lay outside the gene matches. The CDR3 sequence is 15 residues long. Per the germline V gene, CDR1 is MDHEN and CDR2 is SYDVKM. The CDR3 loop reads CASSWLAGSQETQYF. CDR3 bases: TGTGCCAGCAGTTGGCTAGCGGGATCTCAAGAGACCCAGTACTTC.

This clone was observed a few times. The chain recombines TRBV30 with TRBJ2-5, with 10 bases that match TRBD1. The CDR3 extends over 14 amino acids. V lost 5 bases, J lost 7 bases, and 10 bases stayed unmatched. The germline CDR1 and CDR2 sequences are GTSNPN and SVGIG (reference sequence). The CDR3 DNA follows: TGTGCCTGGGGGACGACAGGGGGCGCGGGGACCCAGTACTTC. This translates into CAWGTTGGAGTQYF.

This clone was counted once. CDR3 region: CASSSAFMNTEAFF. DNA for the CDR3: TGTGCCAGCAGCTCAGCTTTTATGAACACTGAAGCTTTCTTT. This chain links TRBV7-8 with TRBJ1-1; D unresolved. V was trimmed by 4 bases and J by 0 bases, leaving 9 bases between them. This CDR3 has 14 residues. Germline V gene data show CDR1 as SGHVS and CDR2 as FQNEAQ.

This clone came up a few times. The chain joins TRBV28 to TRBJ2-1; 10 nucleotides align to TRBD2. Trimming took 0 bases from V and 7 from J; bases not matched to a gene: 3. Germline CDR1 reads MDHEN; CDR2 reads SYDVKM. CDR3 size: 15 residues. In DNA form, the CDR3 reads TGTGCCAGCAGTTTATGGCTAGCGGGAGCAAATGAGCAGTTCTTC. Amino acids: CASSLWLAGANEQFF.

This chain connects TRBV11-2 to TRBJ1-1; 7 positions agree with TRBD1. This CDR3 has 15 amino acids. Germline CDR1 SGHAT, CDR2 FQNNGV. Trimming cost V 4 bases and J 1 base; bases outside gene matches: 6. The CDR3 here is CASSSPTGTNTEAFF. CDR3 nucleotide sequence: TGTGCCAGCAGCTCCCCGACAGGGACGAACACTGAAGCTTTCTTT. Combining the CDR3 with reference TRBV11-2 and TRBJ1-1 gives the whole variable domain EAGVAQSPRYKIIEKRQSVAFWCNPISGHATLYWYQQILGQGPKLLIQFQNNGVVDDSQLPKDRFSAERLKGVDSTLKIQPAKLEDSAVYLCASSSPTGTNTEAFFGQGTRLTVV.

This clone was seen once. The chain links TRBV15 to TRBJ1-5; D may be TRBD1 (5 bases). The CDR3 is made up of 12 amino acids. In germline, CDR1 is LNHNV, CDR2 YYDKDF (reference sequence). V was pared by 1 base and J by 9 bases, with 7 bases between. In nucleotides, the CDR3 is TGTGCCACCAGCAGAGTGGGGGGGCCCCAGCATTTT. As protein: CATSRVGGPQHF.

This clone came up a few times. This rearrangement joins TRBV19 to TRBJ1-5, with TRBD1 matching over 7 bases. V lost 4 bases to trimming and J lost 4 bases; unmatched junction nucleotides: 16. CDR1 LNHDA and CDR2 SQIVND come from the germline V gene (reference sequence). This CDR3 region has 18 residues. CDR3 in DNA: TGTGCCAGTAGTAGAACTCGACTCCGGGACAGTTATAATCAGCCCCAGCATTTT. As protein: CASSRTRLRDSYNQPQHF.

The chain employs TRBV30 and TRBJ1-2; D possibly corresponds to TRBD1 (6 bases). Trimming left V 2 bases short and J 4 bases short, with 14 bases between. This CDR3 spans 14 amino acids. Germline V gene sequence: CDR1 GTSNPN, CDR2 SVGIG (reference sequence). The CDR3 nucleotides read TGTGCCTGGAGTTCCAGGGGTTTAATCTATGGCTACACCTTC. It yields the protein CAWSSRGLIYGYTF. The full variable domain, completed using reference TRBV30 and TRBJ1-2, is SQTIHQWPATLVQPVGSPLSLECTVEGTSNPNLYWYRQAAGRGLQLLFYSVGIGQISSEVPQNLSASRPQDRQFILSSKKLLLSDSGFYLCAWSSRGLIYGYTFGSGTRLTVV.

The chain couples TRBV5-1 to TRBJ1-2; 7 nucleotides line up with TRBD1. Germline V gene sequence: CDR1 SGHRS, CDR2 YFSETQ. CDR3 length equals 13 residues. The V gene end was trimmed by 2 bases and the J gene end by 6 bases; junction bases not matched to a gene: 4. Written as DNA, the CDR3 is TGCGCCAGCAGCTTTCAGGGGACAGATGGCTACACCTTC. It translates to CASSFQGTDGYTF.

The V and J genes are TRBV6-5 and TRBJ1-2; weak D call: TRBD1 (5 bases). CDR3 length: 15 amino acids. The ends were cut back, 7 bases at V and 4 bases at J, with 19 bases in the middle. Germline CDR1 is MNHEY and CDR2 is SVGAGI. The CDR3 spells CASNMFSETAYGYTF. The CDR3, as DNA: TGTGCCAGCAACATGTTCTCCGAGACAGCCTATGGCTACACCTTC.

In its sample, this clone was seen a few times. This chain links TRBV3-1 (or the pseudogene TRBV3-2) with TRBJ1-1; D remains unclear. V dropped 4 bases and J dropped 1 base, with 7 bases sitting between them. The germline gives CDR1 LGHDT, CDR2 YNNKEL (reference sequence). This CDR3 is built from 13 residues. The CDR3, as DNA: TGTGCCAGCAGCCGGGGAGGGAACACTGAAGCTTTCTTT. Protein product: CASSRGGNTEAFF.

The chain recombines TRBV9 with TRBJ2-7; D unclear. Germline CDR1 and CDR2: SGDLS and YYNGEE. CDR3 length equals 15 residues. V was pared by 0 bases and J by 3 bases, with 13 bases between. The CDR3 is CASSVASPEYYEQYF. In DNA form, the CDR3 reads TGTGCCAGCAGCGTAGCGTCCCCGGAGTACTACGAGCAGTACTTC.